Presented here are 16 T cell receptor beta chains from one specimen sequenced in a study of breast tumors, draining lymph nodes, adjacent tissues. TCRdb reprocessed the multiplex PCR reads with MiXCR, giving one entry per CDR3 protein. The data contain about 270,000 distinct CDR3 sequences, 30% to 35% of them singletons. The lymph nodes were axillary draining lymph nodes from breast cancer patients. The sample was axillary lymph node tissue. These TCRs come from a female donor with breast cancer. Some clones in this sample may be carry-over from other donors' samples.

This clonotype was counted many times. V is TRBV10-3 and J is TRBJ2-3; no clear D gene. This CDR3 contains 12 residues. Germline lookup yields CDR1 ENHRY and CDR2 SYGVKD. V gave up 2 bases and J gave up 3 bases, with 3 bases separating them. CDR3 loop: CAISEGTDTQYF. In DNA form, the CDR3 reads TGTGCCATCAGTGAGGGTACAGATACGCAGTATTTT.

Details on this clonotype: Given a much more abundant clone one base away, this may be a read error. This chain uses TRBV20-1 with TRBJ2-1; 11 nucleotides line up with TRBD2. J was trimmed by 6 bases and V by 6 bases; bases with no gene match: 10. Germline lookup yields CDR1 DFQATT and CDR2 SNEGSKA (reference sequence). This CDR3 comprises 15 residues. The CDR3 spells CSAFGTSGYSNEQFF. The CDR3 bases are TGCAGTGCATTTGGGACTAGCGGTTATTCCAATGAGCAGTTCTTC.

In its sample, this clonotype was seen many times. J is TRBJ2-7 and V is TRBV6-5, with TRBD1 matching 11 bases. The CDR3 has 15 residues. V shed 2 bases, J shed 6 bases, and the junction held 6 bases outside the gene matches. Germline V gene data show CDR1 as MNHEY and CDR2 as SVGAGI. The CDR3 bases are TGTGCCAGCAGTTACAAAGGGACAGGGGGAAGCGAGCAGTACTTC. Amino acids: CASSYKGTGGSEQYF.

At least ten counts were recorded for this clonotype. The rearrangement joins TRBV20-1 to TRBJ2-7; 14 positions agree with TRBD2. After removal of 6 bases from V and 4 bases from J, the junction contained 17 bases not matched to a gene. CDR3 length: 18 residues. Germline assignment: CDR1 DFQATT and CDR2 SNEGSKA (reference sequence). The CDR3 protein is CSASGSPGLAGDGYEQYF. CDR3 nucleotides: TGCAGTGCCAGCGGCAGCCCGGGACTAGCGGGAGATGGGTACGAGCAGTACTTC.

Ten or more counts support this clonotype. V is TRBV20-1 and J is TRBJ2-7; D not certain. The germline V and J ends were trimmed by 4 bases and 6 bases, with 19 bases remaining between them. The CDR3 is 14 amino acids. In germline, CDR1 is DFQATT, CDR2 SNEGSKA (reference sequence). The CDR3 loop reads CSATNPGINGEQYF. CDR3 bases: TGCAGTGCTACGAATCCAGGTATAAACGGCGAGCAGTACTTC.

The chain recombines TRBV14 with TRBJ2-2; TRBD2 agrees at 10 bases. The CDR3 is 21 amino acids. The V segment lost 1 base and the J segment 0 bases; nucleotides outside the gene matches: 14. The germline V gene has CDR1 SGHDN and CDR2 FVKESK. The DNA of the CDR3 is TGTGCCAGCAGCCAAGTAATTTGGACTAGCGGATCTTCCGCGAACACCGGGGAGCTGTTTTTT. This translates into CASSQVIWTSGSSANTGELFF.

The CDR3 loop reads CASSLAPYTEAFF. CDR3 coding DNA: TGTGCCAGCAGCTTAGCCCCATACACTGAAGCTTTCTTT. The chain is built from TRBV7-9 and TRBJ1-1; no clear D. The germline gives CDR1 SEHNR, CDR2 FQNEAQ (reference sequence). The V and J ends lost 0 bases and 3 bases respectively, with 5 bases between them. CDR3 length: 13 amino acids.

This clonotype was seen ten or more times. This rearrangement joins TRBV5-1 to TRBJ2-7; tentative D call: TRBD1 (6 bases). CDR1 and CDR2 from the germline V gene are SGHRS and YFSETQ. CDR3 size: 13 residues. V was pared by 0 bases and J by 7 bases, with 11 bases between. The CDR3 reads CASSLVRGREQYF. The CDR3 DNA is TGCGCCAGCAGCTTGGTCAGGGGAAGGGAGCAGTACTTC.

There are many counts of this clonotype. The genes are TRBV29-1 and TRBJ2-7; 10 nucleotides match TRBD2. Germline CDR1 reads SQVTM; CDR2 reads ANQGSEA. The J segment lost 1 base and the V segment lost 3 bases, leaving 12 bases of the junction unmatched. This CDR3 comprises 17 residues. CDR3 region: CSVDFRASGSFSYEQYF. DNA for the CDR3: TGCAGCGTTGATTTTCGGGCTAGCGGGAGTTTTTCCTACGAGCAGTACTTC.

In its sample, this clonotype was seen a few times. This chain connects TRBV12-5 to TRBJ2-3; TRBD2 matches 9 bases. Germline V gives CDR1 LGHNT, CDR2 FRNRAP. CDR3 length: 16 residues. The J segment lost 5 bases and the V segment lost 3 bases, leaving 9 bases of the junction unmatched. The CDR3 DNA sequence: TGTGCTAGTGGTTTAGGCACTAGCGGGTGGGGAGATACGCAGTATTTT. As protein: CASGLGTSGWGDTQYF.

This clonotype was seen ten or more times. The chain carries TRBV10-2 and TRBJ2-1; the match to TRBD2 covers 10 bases. CDR3 size: 15 residues. V lost 6 bases and J lost 8; bases outside the gene matches: 10. CDR1 and CDR2 from the germline V gene are WSHSY and SAAADI. CDR3 coding DNA: TGCGCCAGCAGGGAACCTAGCGGGGGCCTCTATGAGCAGTTCTTC. This encodes CASREPSGGLYEQFF.

This clonotype has at least ten counts. This rearrangement joins TRBV25-1 to TRBJ2-3, with 10 bases that match TRBD1. There are 14 residues in the CDR3. Per germline, CDR1 MGHDK and CDR2 SYGVNS. After removal of 3 bases from V and 4 bases from J, the junction contained 1 base not matched to a gene. CDR3 nucleotide sequence: TGTGCCAGCAGTGACGGGACAGGGGCAGATACGCAGTATTTT. This encodes CASSDGTGADTQYF.

This clonotype was seen ten or more times. The genes are TRBV7-9 and TRBJ2-5, with a weak D call TRBD2 (6 bases). Germline CDR1 SEHNR, CDR2 FQNEAQ (reference sequence). Trimming took off 0 bases at V and 5 bases at J, with 13 bases between the two ends. The CDR3 is 15 amino acids. The CDR3 DNA follows: TGTGCCAGCAGCTTAGCGGTGGGAGGCGGGGAGACCCAGTACTTC. Its protein is CASSLAVGGGETQYF.

For this clonotype: This may be a read error, as it is one base from a much larger clone. This rearrangement joins TRBV20-1 to TRBJ2-7, with D hard to call. CDR1 and CDR2 (germline): DFQATT, SNEGSKA (reference sequence). The CDR3 length is 11 residues. CDR3 protein: CSASDSYEQCF. The CDR3 DNA reads TGCAGTGCTAGCGACTCCTACGAGCAGTGCTTC.

This clonotype was seen ten or more times. The chain is built from TRBV5-1 and TRBJ2-7; perhaps TRBD1 as D (5 bases). V lost 3 bases, J lost 5 bases, and 9 bases lay in between. CDR1 SGHRS and CDR2 YFSETQ come from the germline V gene. There are 12 residues in the CDR3. This CDR3 is CASSSTGNEQYF. The CDR3, as DNA: TGCGCCAGCAGCTCCACAGGTAACGAGCAGTACTTC.

This clonotype appeared many times. This sequence joins TRBV5-1 and TRBJ1-6; 11 bases align to TRBD1. The V gene end was trimmed by 3 bases and the J gene end by 10 bases; junction bases not matched to a gene: 9. CDR1 is SGHRS and CDR2 is YFSETQ in the germline V gene. The CDR3 extends over 16 amino acids. DNA for the CDR3: TGCGCCAGCAGCTCAGGGACAGGGGGTCCCGGATCACCCCTCCACTTT. Translation: CASSSGTGGPGSPLHF.